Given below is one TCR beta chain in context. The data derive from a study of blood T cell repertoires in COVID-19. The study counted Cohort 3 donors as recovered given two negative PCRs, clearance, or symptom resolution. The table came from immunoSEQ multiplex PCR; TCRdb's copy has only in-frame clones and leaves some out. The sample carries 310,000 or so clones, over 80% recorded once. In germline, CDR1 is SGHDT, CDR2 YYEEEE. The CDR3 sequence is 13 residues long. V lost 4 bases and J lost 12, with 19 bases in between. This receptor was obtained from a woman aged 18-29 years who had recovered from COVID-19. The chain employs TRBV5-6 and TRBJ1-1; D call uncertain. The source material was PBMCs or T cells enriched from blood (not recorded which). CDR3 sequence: CASSITLGGETFF. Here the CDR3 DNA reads TGTGCCAGCAGCATCACTCTTGGCGGGGAAACTTTCTTT.